This TCR beta chain comes out of a study of shared clonotypes between healthy human individuals. Overall study context: Every donor yielded three CD4 naive, three CD4 memory, two CD8 naive and one CD8 memory plate.

Clones were sequenced by immunoSEQ multiplex PCR, and TCRdb holds only the in-frame ones, with some missing. The sample includes over a million clones, roughly 74% of them seen just once. The CDR3 extends over 14 amino acids. Germline V gives CDR1 SGHNT, CDR2 YENEEA. A word on this clone: Its antigen is not known. A read error may account for a junction end that differs from germline.

Findings of the study overall: Blood was the sole source, and tissue repertoires probably differ.

The sequence was collected from a man aged 18 to 29 in good health. Some clones in this sample may be carry-over from other donors' samples. This chain joins TRBV11-3 and TRBJ2-5, with D tentatively TRBD1 (5 bases). What was sequenced was memory CD4+ T cells from PBMCs. Subset of the sample: CD45RA-negative fraction. In nucleotides, the CDR3 is TGTGCCAGCAGTTTAGGGGTCGCCACAGAGACCCAGTACTTC. Translating gives CASSLGVATETQYF.